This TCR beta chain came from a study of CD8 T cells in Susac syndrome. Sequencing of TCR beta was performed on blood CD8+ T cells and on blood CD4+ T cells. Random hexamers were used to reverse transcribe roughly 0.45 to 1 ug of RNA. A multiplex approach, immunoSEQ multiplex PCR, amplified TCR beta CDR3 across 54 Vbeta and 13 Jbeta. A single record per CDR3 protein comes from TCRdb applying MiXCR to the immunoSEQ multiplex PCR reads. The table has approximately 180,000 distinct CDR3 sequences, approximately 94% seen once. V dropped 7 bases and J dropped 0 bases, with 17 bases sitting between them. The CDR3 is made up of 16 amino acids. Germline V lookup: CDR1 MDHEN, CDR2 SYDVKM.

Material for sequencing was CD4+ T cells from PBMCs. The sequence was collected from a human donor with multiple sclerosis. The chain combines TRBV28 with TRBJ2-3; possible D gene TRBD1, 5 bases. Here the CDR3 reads CASKLRTITSTDTQYF. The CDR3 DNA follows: TGTGCCAGCAAACTCAGGACAATTACTAGCACAGATACGCAGTATTTT.